These 27 T cell receptor beta chains were sequenced from one sample in a study of tumor-infiltrating lymphocytes in primary liver carcinoma. Co-extraction of RNA and DNA was performed on roughly 17-32 mg of unsorted bulk tissue. Total RNA amounting to 500 ng was the source from which TCR beta cDNA was made with a constant-region primer. Slightly modified ARM-PCR served as the procedure for the TCR beta libraries. These libraries came from three rounds of nested multiplex PCR. Investigators reported that the first two PCR rounds, at 10 cycles each, used TRBV1-TRBV30 forward primers with a C-beta reverse primer. TCRdb re-called the multiplex PCR reads with MiXCR, one entry per CDR3 protein. Here the sample spans 40,000 to 50,000 distinct CDR3 sequences, 70% to 80% being singletons. What was sequenced was liver tumor tissue from sampling region 3. Regarding subset: tumor region T3, left-lateral pole. These receptors were collected from a man between 40 and 49 years old with primary liver carcinoma and hepatitis B virus infection.

As for this clonotype: Since the CDR3 does not end with the conserved phenylalanine or tryptophan, this likely comes from a read error. The DNA is left out, because the CDR3 cannot be placed on it with certainty; the CDR3 is given as TCRdb lists it. The chain combines TRBV11-2 with TRBJ1-1; the table's D call, TRBD1, was not checked against the DNA. 12 amino acids form the CDR3, both terminal residues included. Germline loops: CDR1 SGHAT, CDR2 FQNNGV. The CDR3: CASSPPGWGAFS.

With regard to this clonotype: This CDR3 is missing its conserved last phenylalanine or tryptophan, likely due to a read error. This chain connects TRBV29-1 to TRBJ2-4; D is tentatively TRBD1 or TRBD2 (5 bases each). The CDR3 is 13 amino acids. With 8 bases removed from V and 0 bases from J, the gap between germline ends came to 11 bases. Germline assignment: CDR1 SQVTM and CDR2 ANQGSEA. Here the CDR3 reads CSILGTAKNIQYY. The CDR3 DNA is TGCAGCATTCTCGGGACAGCCAAAAACATTCAGTACTAC.

Comment on this clonotype: One end of the junction does not line up with germline, which may come from a read error. The genes are TRBV4-1 and TRBJ2-3; maybe TRBD1 (6 bases). The V gene's germline CDR1 is MGHRA and CDR2 YSYEKL. The CDR3 covers 14 residues. This CDR3 is CASSLNRAEDTQYF. CDR3 nucleotides: TGCGCCAGCAGCCTCAACAGGGCAGAAGATACACAGTATTTT.

This clonotype was recorded many times. This rearrangement joins TRBV28 to TRBJ2-5, with D hard to call. Germline V gives CDR1 MDHEN, CDR2 SYDVKM. V shed 3 bases and J shed 0 bases, with 11 bases lying between them. This CDR3 is 15 amino acids long. CDR3 nucleotides: TGTGCCAGCAGTTTCGGTGTCAGGTACCAAGAGACCCAGTACTTC. The encoded protein is CASSFGVRYQETQYF.

The chain is built from TRBV20-1 and TRBJ2-3; 10 nucleotides align to TRBD2. J lost 3 bases, V lost 0 bases, and 3 bases had no gene match. CDR1 and CDR2 (germline): DFQATT, SNEGSKA (reference sequence). The CDR3 runs to 15 residues. The CDR3 sequence: CSARDTSGKTDTQYF. The CDR3 DNA follows: TGCAGTGCTAGAGACACTAGCGGGAAAACAGATACGCAGTATTTT.

To note about this clonotype: With a much larger clone just one base away, this may be a read error. The chain employs TRBV11-3 and TRBJ2-1; either TRBD1 or TRBD2 may fit D (5 bases each). Looked up from germline, CDR1 is SGHNT and CDR2 is YENEEA. This CDR3 has 16 residues. Trimming pared 1 base from V and 4 bases from J, leaving 14 bases between. In nucleotides, the CDR3 is TGTGCCAGCAGCTTAGGGGGGTTCCCTAGGTACAATGAGCAGTTCTTC. Translation gives CASSLGGFPRYNEQFF.

The chain uses TRBV18 and TRBJ2-2; D perhaps matches TRBD2 (6 bases). CDR1 and CDR2 from the germline V gene are KGHSH and LQKENI. The germline V and J ends were trimmed by 2 bases and 6 bases, with 16 bases remaining between them. The length of the CDR3 is 16 residues. CDR3 DNA sequence: TGTGCCAGCTCACCAGATTCTAGAGGAGGGGCCGGGGAGCTGTTTTTT. It yields the protein CASSPDSRGGAGELFF.

CDR3: CSISSAGGTFYEQYF. CDR3 DNA sequence: TGCAGCATTTCGAGCGCGGGAGGTACCTTCTACGAGCAGTACTTC. The chain recombines TRBV29-1 with TRBJ2-7; 8 nucleotides line up with TRBD2. This CDR3 region has 15 residues. V lost 8 bases to trimming and J lost 3 bases; unmatched junction nucleotides: 15. CDR1 SQVTM and CDR2 ANQGSEA come from the germline V gene.

As regards this clonotype: Possible read error: a much larger clone is one base away. V gene TRBV30 combines with J gene TRBJ2-3; D may be TRBD1 or TRBD2 (5 bases each). Germline values: CDR1 GTSNPN, CDR2 SVGIG (reference sequence). The CDR3 runs 14 residues. V lost 2 bases and J lost 6, with 15 bases in between. CDR3 sequence: CAWSRGSREDTQYF. The CDR3, as DNA: TGTGCCTGGAGTCGAGGGAGCAGGGAGGATACGCAGTATTTT.

This clonotype came up once. The junction departs from germline at one end; a sequencing error may be responsible. V gene TRBV6-1 combines with J gene TRBJ2-1; 7 bases are a match to TRBD2. Germline lookup yields CDR1 MNHNS and CDR2 SASEGT. This CDR3 spans 17 amino acids. The CDR3 DNA sequence: TGTGCCAGCAGTGGGGGGTCGTGGGCGGGAGAGATGAATGAGAAGTTCTTC. It encodes CASSGGSWAGEMNEKFF.

Notes on this clonotype: Germline and junction disagree at one end, which may indicate a read error. The J gene is TRBJ2-5, the V gene TRBV11-2; D perhaps matches TRBD1 (6 bases). The CDR3 runs 16 residues. Germline-derived CDR1 and CDR2 are SGHAT and FQNNGV. Written as DNA, the CDR3 is TGTGTCAGCAGATCCCGGGACACAGCCCAGCAAGAGACCCAGTACTTC. Translating gives CVSRSRDTAQQETQYF. Full variable domain (outside the CDR3, taken from reference TRBV11-2 and TRBJ2-5): EAGVAQSPRYKIIEKRQSVAFWCNPISGHATLYWYQQILGQGPKLLIQFQNNGVVDDSQLPKDRFSAERLKGVDSTLKIQPAKLEDSAVYLCVSRSRDTAQQETQYFGPGTRLLVL.

This clonotype appeared many times. The chain is built from TRBV6-1 and TRBJ1-2, with D perhaps matching TRBD1 (5 bases). The V gene lost 6 bases and the J gene lost 2 bases, with 7 bases spanning the gap. The CDR3 loop spans 12 amino acids. Germline V CDR1 and CDR2: MNHNS, SASEGT. The CDR3 bases are TGTGCCAGCAGGCGGGACAACTATGGCTACACCTTC. Its translation is CASRRDNYGYTF.

This clonotype was seen a handful of times. A much larger clone is a single base away; this may be a read error. The V gene is TRBV7-9, the J gene TRBJ1-3; no clear D. The CDR3 spans 16 residues. Per the germline V gene, CDR1 is SEHNR and CDR2 is FQNEAQ (reference sequence). CDR3 bases: TGTGCCAACAGCTTAGGTCGGACGGCGGCCGGAAACACCATATATTTT. Protein: CANSLGRTAAGNTIYF.

Comments on this clonotype: This may arise from a read error, as a much more abundant clone is one base away. V and J are TRBV5-1 and TRBJ2-7; D perhaps matches TRBD2 (5 bases). Trimming removed 5 bases at V and 4 bases at J, with 10 bases between. Per germline, CDR1 SGHRS and CDR2 YFSETQ. CDR3 length: 12 amino acids. The CDR3 nucleotides read TGCGCCAGCAGATCCGGACTGTACGAGCAGTACTTC. Protein product: CASRSGLYEQYF.

This clonotype counts as medium-sized. V and J are TRBV28 and TRBJ2-7, with D perhaps TRBD2 (6 bases). Germline lookup yields CDR1 MDHEN and CDR2 SYDVKM. V lost 3 bases to trimming and J lost 7 bases, with 13 bases between them. This CDR3 spans 13 amino acids. In DNA, the CDR3 is TGTGCCAGCAGTTTGGGGACGGCGGGAGAGCAGTACTTC. Translation: CASSLGTAGEQYF.

The chain carries TRBV10-3 and TRBJ1-2, with 7 positions matching TRBD1. Per the germline V gene, CDR1 is ENHRY and CDR2 is SYGVKD. This CDR3 comprises 14 residues. With V trimmed by 6 bases and J by 7 bases, 11 bases remained unmatched. CDR3 protein: CAISIQGEGRGYTF. The CDR3 coding sequence is TGTGCCATCAGCATTCAGGGGGAAGGCCGTGGCTACACCTTC.

About this clonotype: One junction end disagrees with the germline gene, perhaps due to a read error. The CDR3: CTSSLLFQETQYF. The CDR3, as DNA: TGTACCAGCAGTCTCCTCTTCCAAGAGACCCAATACTTC. The genes are TRBV12-3 or TRBV12-4 and TRBJ2-5; no definite D call. The CDR3 totals 13 residues.

In the case of this clonotype: A read error may produce the germline difference seen at one junction end. J is TRBJ2-7 and V is TRBV10-3, with D tentatively TRBD1 (5 bases). This CDR3 is built from 14 residues. Looked up from germline, CDR1 is ENHRY and CDR2 is SYGVKD. As DNA, the CDR3 is TGTTCCATCAGTCCTAGGGCACAGGTGGACGAGCAGTACTTC. Its protein is CSISPRAQVDEQYF.

About this clonotype: At one end, the junction sequence differs from germline, possibly due to a read error. The chain uses TRBV28 and TRBJ2-2, with D tentatively TRBD2 (7 bases). Germline CDR1 MDHEN, CDR2 SYDVKM. CDR3 length: 14 amino acids. CDR3 bases: TGTACCAGCCTCGGGGGGCAGGGAGCCGGGGAGCTATTTTTT. Encoded protein: CTSLGGQGAGELFF.

The rearrangement joins TRBV6-5 to TRBJ2-3; D is uncertain. This CDR3 is 14 amino acids long. With 5 bases removed from V and 1 base from J, the gap between germline ends came to 10 bases. Germline V gene lookup returns CDR1 MNHEY and CDR2 SVGAGI. CDR3 nucleotides: TGTGCCAGCAGTCAGGACGGGCGCACAGATACGCAGTATTTT. It translates to CASSQDGRTDTQYF.

Concerning this clonotype itself: The junction differs from germline at one of its ends, possibly a read error. The V gene is TRBV5-1, the J gene TRBJ2-1, with a tentative D call TRBD2 (6 bases). CDR3 size: 16 residues. Per the germline V gene, CDR1 is SGHRS and CDR2 is YFSETQ. The CDR3 spells CTSSRDLRSSYNEQFF. The CDR3 DNA is TGCACCAGTAGCCGGGACTTGCGGTCCTCCTACAATGAGCAGTTCTTC.

As to this clonotype: Since a much larger clone is just one base distant, this may be a read error. The final CDR3 position lacks the conserved phenylalanine or tryptophan, pointing to a likely read error. The V and J genes are TRBV28 and TRBJ1-1; D gene ambiguous. Trimming cost V 4 bases and J 7 bases, with 10 bases left between them. CDR1 is MDHEN, CDR2 SYDVKM, per germline. The length of the CDR3 is 12 residues. CDR3 sequence reads: CASSSTRLEAFS. CDR3 DNA: TGTGCCAGCAGTTCGACCCGTCTTGAAGCTTTCTCT.

This clonotype was seen ten or more times. The chain is built from TRBV7-9 and TRBJ1-2; D remains unclear. V was clipped by 5 bases and J by 2 bases, with 12 bases between them. The CDR3 totals 14 residues. The V gene's germline CDR1 is SEHNR and CDR2 FQNEAQ (reference sequence). DNA for the CDR3: TGTGCCAGCAGCGAGTCAGGAGGGAACTATGGCTACACCTTC. The encoded protein is CASSESGGNYGYTF. The whole variable domain, remainder taken from reference TRBV7-9 and TRBJ1-2, is DTGVSQNPRHKITKRGQNVTFRCDPISEHNRLYWYRQTLGQGPEFLTYFQNEAQLEKSRLLSDRFSAERPKGSFSTLEIQRTEQGDSAMYLCASSESGGNYGYTFGSGTRLTVV.

This clonotype was counted at least ten times. This chain uses TRBV6-1 with TRBJ2-5, with 8 bases aligning to TRBD2. From germline, CDR1 is MNHNS and CDR2 SASEGT. V gave up 6 bases and J gave up 2 bases; unmatched junction bases: 5. The CDR3 sequence is 14 residues long. The CDR3 sequence is CASSATSVQETQYF. The CDR3 bases are TGTGCCAGCAGCGCGACTAGCGTACAAGAGACCCAGTACTTC.

In the case of this clonotype: One end of the junction varies from germline; a read error may be responsible. The chain links TRBV4-1 to TRBJ2-1; either TRBD1 or TRBD2 may supply D (6 bases each). The CDR3 extends over 15 amino acids. Looked up from germline, CDR1 is MGHRA and CDR2 is YSYEKL. CDR3 residues: CTSSQEVGGYNERFF. The CDR3 bases are TGCACCAGCAGCCAAGAGGTAGGGGGGTACAATGAGCGGTTCTTC.

This clonotype showed up many times. The rearrangement uses TRBV28 and TRBJ2-5, with 8 bases aligning to TRBD1. The germline gives CDR1 MDHEN, CDR2 SYDVKM. The CDR3 is made up of 15 amino acids. V gave up 2 bases and J gave up 0 bases; unmatched junction bases: 2. DNA of the CDR3: TGTGCCAGCAGTTTAGGGGACAGGTACCAAGAGACCCAGTACTTC. Amino acid sequence: CASSLGDRYQETQYF.

Ten or more counts support this clonotype. The rearrangement links TRBV4-1 to TRBJ2-7; D possibly uses TRBD1 or TRBD2 (5 bases each). This CDR3 is 14 amino acids long. V was cut by 0 bases and J by 6 bases, with 12 bases left in between. Per germline, CDR1 MGHRA and CDR2 YSYEKL. The CDR3 DNA reads TGCGCCAGCAGCCAAGAAATTCGGGACCTCGAGCAGTACTTC. Translating gives CASSQEIRDLEQYF.